Described below is a single TCR beta chain sequence and its context. The CDR3 runs to 11 residues. The germline V gene has CDR1 MDHEN and CDR2 SYDVKM. Trimming removed 7 bases from V and 7 bases from J, with 7 bases in between. TCRdb's copy holds only in-frame clones and misses some; the assay was immunoSEQ multiplex PCR. Of roughly 120,000 clones listed, roughly nine tenths are singletons. These data come from a study of T cell changes during pregnancy in multiple sclerosis. The sequencing used peripheral blood, collected in the third trimester of pregnancy. The receptor comes from a female donor with multiple sclerosis, enrolled in a pregnancy study. The rearrangement uses TRBV28 and TRBJ2-2; D perhaps matches TRBD2 (5 bases). This chain's CDR3 is CASIGGGELFF. For the CDR3, the DNA is TGTGCCAGCATAGGAGGCGGGGAGCTGTTTTTT.